A single sample is the source of the 29 T cell receptor beta chains below, sequenced in a study of blood T cell repertoires in COVID-19. Using immunoSEQ multiplex PCR, the repertoire was profiled, and TCRdb retains in-frame clones only, with some absent. The sample consists of about 49,000 clones, 84% of them appearing once. The sequencing sample was made of peripheral blood. The origin of the receptors is a man aged 45 to 65 with acute or convalescent COVID-19.

The V and J genes are TRBV29-1 and TRBJ1-1; 8 bases agree with TRBD1. The CDR3 contains 15 residues. From germline, CDR1 is SQVTM and CDR2 ANQGSEA. V dropped 5 bases and J dropped 9; count of bases not matched to a gene: 17. CDR3 loop: CSVFSQQQGGRKAFF. Written as DNA, the CDR3 is TGCAGCGTTTTCTCTCAACAACAGGGGGGGAGGAAAGCTTTCTTT.

The chain joins TRBV15 to TRBJ1-2; no definite D call. V was trimmed by 2 bases and J by 2 bases, leaving 15 bases between them. Germline V gives CDR1 LNHNV, CDR2 YYDKDF (reference sequence). The length of the CDR3 is 16 residues. The DNA of the CDR3 is TGTGCCACCAGCAGACCGATGGAGATGGCGAACTATGGCTACACCTTC. This gives the protein CATSRPMEMANYGYTF.

DNA of the CDR3: TGTGCTATCAAGCCCTCCTACAATGAGCAGTTCTTC. Translation: CAIKPSYNEQFF. This chain uses TRBV27 with TRBJ2-1; D is ambiguous. This CDR3 spans 12 amino acids. In germline, CDR1 is MNHEY, CDR2 SMNVEV (reference sequence).

The chain carries TRBV4-1 and TRBJ2-1, with 11 bases aligning to TRBD1. This CDR3 has 15 residues. V dropped 4 bases and J dropped 8; count of bases not matched to a gene: 7. The germline V gene has CDR1 MGHRA and CDR2 YSYEKL. The CDR3 region has the DNA TGCGCCAGCAGCCCTGCGGGACAGGGGGTTTATGAGCAGTTCTTC. Encoded protein: CASSPAGQGVYEQFF.

The chain recombines TRBV29-1 with TRBJ1-4, with D maybe TRBD1 (6 bases). The CDR3 length is 11 residues. CDR1 is SQVTM, CDR2 ANQGSEA, per germline. The V gene lost 6 bases and the J gene lost 14 bases, with 16 bases spanning the gap. The chain's CDR3 is CSVGGAPDLFF. The CDR3 nucleotides read TGCAGCGTCGGGGGGGCCCCGGACCTGTTTTTT.

V usage is TRBV12-3 or TRBV12-4 and J usage is TRBJ2-7; D not resolved. The germline V and J ends were trimmed by 2 bases and 5 bases, with 10 bases remaining between them. The CDR3 totals 13 residues. The CDR3 nucleotides read TGTGCCAGCAGTTTAACTTCCGTCCACGAGCAGTACTTC. Its translation is CASSLTSVHEQYF.

This chain joins TRBV9 and TRBJ1-4; tentatively, D is TRBD1 (5 bases). CDR1 SGDLS and CDR2 YYNGEE come from the germline V gene. V was trimmed by 3 bases and J by 7 bases, leaving 16 bases between them. The CDR3 contains 15 residues. The CDR3 bases are TGTGCCAGCAGCGCCCCAGGGAAGTCAGCTGAAAAACTGTTTTTT. This encodes CASSAPGKSAEKLFF.

The rearrangement uses TRBV9 and TRBJ2-7; 9 bases fit TRBD1. The CDR3 totals 15 residues. V lost 3 bases to trimming and J lost 5 bases; unmatched junction nucleotides: 9. Germline V CDR1 and CDR2: SGDLS, YYNGEE. The CDR3 nucleotides read TGTGCCAGCAGCGCGACCGGGACAGGGTCCAACGAGCAGTACTTC. Its translation: CASSATGTGSNEQYF.

The chain carries TRBV4-3 and TRBJ2-4; 7 bases match TRBD1. After removal of 2 bases from V and 8 bases from J, the junction contained 9 bases not matched to a gene. CDR3 length equals 15 residues. Germline CDR1 reads LGHNA; CDR2 reads YSLEER. The CDR3, as DNA: TGCGCCAGCAGCCAAACAGGAGGACAGGCCGACATTCAGTACTTC. Translated, it gives CASSQTGGQADIQYF.

V gene TRBV19 combines with J gene TRBJ2-3; 9 bases map to TRBD2. The germline CDR1 and CDR2 sequences are LNHDA and SQIVND (reference sequence). V shed 4 bases, J shed 4 bases, and the junction held 9 bases outside the gene matches. This CDR3 is built from 16 residues. CDR3 bases: TGTGCCAGTAGTACTATAGCGGGGGTTGGCCCAGATACGCAGTATTTT. As protein: CASSTIAGVGPDTQYF.

This clone was observed a single time. The genes are TRBV27 and TRBJ2-5, with a weak D call TRBD2 (6 bases). CDR3 length equals 14 residues. Looked up from germline, CDR1 is MNHEY and CDR2 is SMNVEV (reference sequence). The V and J ends lost 2 bases and 7 bases respectively, with 14 bases between them. CDR3 bases: TGTGCCAGCAGTTTACCCGGGCACGGGGGGACCCAGTACTTC. Translating gives CASSLPGHGGTQYF.

This clone was found once. The V call is TRBV5-6, the J call TRBJ2-5; a possible D gene is TRBD2 (7 bases). CDR1 and CDR2 (germline): SGHDT, YYEEEE. This CDR3 has 15 amino acids. V dropped 5 bases and J dropped 2 bases, with 16 bases sitting between them. CDR3: CASSSVGGLQETQYF. CDR3 in DNA: TGTGCCAGCAGTTCGGTGGGGGGGCTGCAAGAGACCCAGTACTTC.

For the CDR3, the DNA is TGCGCCAGCAGCCAACGGGACAGGGATGTTAGAGTGCAGTTCTTC. Amino acid sequence: CASSQRDRDVRVQFF. This chain joins TRBV4-3 and TRBJ2-1, with 9 positions matching TRBD1. Trimming removed 2 bases from V and 12 bases from J; junction bases left unmatched: 11. Germline V gene sequence: CDR1 LGHNA, CDR2 YSLEER. The CDR3 runs 15 residues.

The chain uses TRBV4-1 and TRBJ2-5; TRBD2 agrees at 12 bases. This CDR3 is built from 19 residues. In germline, CDR1 is MGHRA, CDR2 YSYEKL. The trim removed 4 bases at V and 5 bases at J, leaving 17 bases unmatched. CDR3 DNA sequence: TGCGCCAGCAGCCCGCCCCCGGGACTAGCGGGTCCCTCGGGGGAGACCCAGTACTTC. This gives the protein CASSPPPGLAGPSGETQYF.

The V gene is TRBV18, the J gene TRBJ2-7; a possible D gene is TRBD1 (5 bases). V shed 5 bases and J shed 5 bases, with 22 bases lying between them. CDR1 and CDR2 from the germline V gene are KGHSH and LQKENI. The length of the CDR3 is 16 residues. The CDR3 reads CASSSTPGLEFNEQYF. The DNA for the CDR3 is TGTGCCAGCTCATCTACGCCAGGGTTAGAATTCAACGAGCAGTACTTC. The full variable domain, completed using reference TRBV18 and TRBJ2-7, is NAGVMQNPRHLVRRRGQEARLRCSPMKGHSHVYWYRQLPEEGLKFMVYLQKENIIDESGMPKERFSAEFPKEGPSILRIQQVVRGDSAAYFCASSSTPGLEFNEQYFGPGTRLTVT.

CDR3 DNA: TGCAGTGCCGACCGCGGGACCCAGTACTTC. Encoded protein: CSADRGTQYF. The chain is built from TRBV20-1 and TRBJ2-5; no reliable D call. The CDR3 has 10 amino acids. Trimming stripped 6 bases from V and 7 bases from J, with 9 bases between. CDR1 is DFQATT, CDR2 SNEGSKA, per germline (reference sequence).

The chain has TRBV19 and TRBJ2-5, with 9 positions matching TRBD1. From germline, CDR1 is LNHDA and CDR2 SQIVND (reference sequence). V lost 3 bases and J lost 4; bases outside the gene matches: 12. The CDR3 has 17 amino acids. The CDR3 region is CASSILPPGTGIETQYF. CDR3 in DNA: TGTGCCAGTAGTATCTTGCCTCCCGGGACAGGGATAGAGACCCAGTACTTC.

The chain recombines TRBV3-1 (or the pseudogene TRBV3-2) with TRBJ1-4; D possibly corresponds to TRBD1 (5 bases). Trimming took 1 base from V and 5 from J, leaving 14 bases between them. CDR1 is LGHDT and CDR2 is YNNKEL in the germline V gene (reference sequence). The CDR3 totals 16 residues. CDR3 sequence reads: CASSQVLGEVNEKLFF. Written as DNA, the CDR3 is TGTGCCAGCAGCCAAGTGTTAGGGGAAGTGAATGAAAAACTGTTTTTT.

This chain connects TRBV4-3 to TRBJ2-2; 7 bases fit TRBD1. V was pared by 3 bases and J by 6 bases, with 7 bases of the junction left unmatched. The CDR3 contains 15 residues. Germline lookup yields CDR1 LGHNA and CDR2 YSLEER. Written as DNA, the CDR3 is TGCGCCAGCAGCCAGGACAGGTGGGGCGCCGGGGAGCTGTTTTTT. Translating it yields CASSQDRWGAGELFF.

This chain joins TRBV27 and TRBJ2-1; 7 bases match TRBD1. The CDR3 sequence is 18 residues long. J lost 4 bases, V lost 2 bases, and 14 bases had no gene match. Germline V lookup: CDR1 MNHEY, CDR2 SMNVEV (reference sequence). The CDR3: CASSLSPRRGQGYNEQFF. CDR3 sequence (DNA): TGTGCCAGCAGTTTAAGTCCCAGAAGGGGGCAGGGATACAATGAGCAGTTCTTC.

The chain uses TRBV4-2 and TRBJ1-4, with a tentative D call TRBD1 (5 bases). The CDR3 totals 18 residues. Germline-derived CDR1 and CDR2 are LGHNA and YNFKEQ. Trimming left V 1 base short and J 0 bases short, with 15 bases between. CDR3 bases: TGTGCCAGCAGCCAAGTCTTTCAGGGAAGGGCAACTAATGAAAAACTGTTTTTT. Its protein product is CASSQVFQGRATNEKLFF.

V usage is TRBV7-2 and J usage is TRBJ2-1; TRBD2 matches 11 bases. After removal of 6 bases from V and 8 bases from J, the junction contained 9 bases not matched to a gene. The CDR3 is 15 amino acids. Per germline, CDR1 SGHTA and CDR2 FQGNSA. The CDR3 sequence is CASSVAGGLGDEQFF. Written as DNA, the CDR3 is TGTGCCAGCAGTGTAGCGGGAGGGCTAGGGGATGAGCAGTTCTTC.

The chain carries TRBV6-5 and TRBJ2-7; D ambiguous. V shed 0 bases and J shed 0 bases, with 6 bases lying between them. Germline V lookup: CDR1 MNHEY, CDR2 SVGAGI. The CDR3 contains 14 residues. The CDR3 loop reads CASSYSVGSYEQYF. As DNA, the CDR3 is TGTGCCAGCAGTTACTCGGTCGGCTCCTACGAGCAGTACTTC.

This clone has only one observation. The chain joins TRBV6-2 or TRBV6-3 to TRBJ2-7; the match to TRBD2 covers 11 bases. The CDR3 loop spans 14 amino acids. Germline-derived CDR1 and CDR2 are MNHEY and SVGEGT. Trimming removed 6 bases from V and 2 bases from J; junction bases left unmatched: 3. The DNA of the CDR3 is TGTGCCAGCAGCTTAGCGGGAGGGGCCTACGAGCAGTACTTC. Its translation: CASSLAGGAYEQYF.

The rearrangement joins TRBV18 to TRBJ2-7, with D possibly matching TRBD1 (6 bases). CDR3 length: 16 amino acids. The V end lost 6 bases, the J end lost 3 bases, and 21 bases lay between the germline ends. Germline-derived CDR1 and CDR2 are KGHSH and LQKENI. For the CDR3, the DNA is TGTGCCAGCTCTGACGCAAACACGGGACACCTCTACGAGCAGTACTTC. Residues: CASSDANTGHLYEQYF.

V and J are TRBV10-3 and TRBJ1-5, with D hard to call. V lost 10 bases to trimming and J lost 4 bases, with 20 bases between them. Germline CDR1 and CDR2: ENHRY and SYGVKD. The CDR3 runs to 15 residues. The CDR3, as DNA: TGTGCCACTTCATCGGACGGGATAGAGAATCAGCCCCAGCATTTT. Protein product: CATSSDGIENQPQHF.

This rearrangement joins TRBV19 to TRBJ1-5; 7 nucleotides line up with TRBD1. Germline CDR1 reads LNHDA; CDR2 reads SQIVND (reference sequence). The CDR3 is 14 residues long. V was pared by 8 bases and J by 1 base, with 5 bases of the junction left unmatched. The CDR3 DNA is TGTGCCAGTTTCCTACAGGGGAGCAATCAGCCCCAGCATTTT. It translates to CASFLQGSNQPQHF.

The chain recombines TRBV7-8 with TRBJ2-1, with TRBD2 matching over 9 bases. Trimming cost V 5 bases and J 6 bases; bases outside gene matches: 11. CDR1 and CDR2 (germline): SGHVS, FQNEAQ. CDR3 size: 16 residues. The CDR3 spells CASSPPGLAGFNEQFF. In DNA form, the CDR3 reads TGTGCCAGCAGCCCCCCCGGGCTAGCGGGGTTCAATGAGCAGTTCTTC.

The chain carries TRBV5-3 and TRBJ1-5, with unresolved D. TRBV5-3 is classed as an ORF, of uncertain function. CDR3 length: 14 amino acids. Between the trimmed V and J ends, which lost 1 base and 1 base, there was a span of 6 bases. The CDR3 sequence: CARSLFLSNQPQHF. CDR3 coding DNA: TGTGCCAGAAGCTTGTTTCTGAGCAATCAGCCCCAGCATTTT.